This T cell receptor beta chain appears in the sequencing data of a study of cytomegalovirus exposure and HLA in healthy donors. The wider study: HLA-typed donors contributed 65 million to 95 million unique TCRs, which were held in an early data release.

Germline CDR1 reads MNHNY; CDR2 reads SVGAGI (reference sequence). V was cut by 4 bases and J by 2 bases, with 12 bases left in between. This CDR3 region has 15 residues. Note on this clone: Its antigen is currently unknown.

The PCR was carried out with 60 Vbeta primers and 13 Jbeta primers. Some clones are missing from TCRdb's copy, which holds only in-frame ones; the method was immunoSEQ multiplex PCR. The sample has under 200,000 clones, 80% to 90% seen once. General observations from the study: Accounts indicate the classifier identified cytomegalovirus status with strong specificity and sensitivity. TCR sequences were mostly rare, though some public TCRs occurred in many donors. Sequencing likely produced, as an artifact, a cluster of highly shared sequence variants.

The specimen was PBMCs. The sequence derives from a man between 18 and 29 years old in good health and CMV-seropositive. The J gene is TRBJ1-5, the V gene TRBV6-6, with TRBD1 as a possible D gene (5 bases). The chain's CDR3 is CASSSQGGGNQPQHF. The CDR3 DNA is TGTGCCAGCAGTTCCCAGGGAGGTGGCAATCAGCCCCAGCATTTT.